Shown below are 26 T cell receptor beta chains from a single sample sequenced in a study of T cells in Graves' hyperthyroidism and ophthalmopathy (dated by TCRdb to about 2019). The receptor library was made with multiplex PCR. Instrument on record: Illumina HiSeq 2000. TCR beta CDR3 regions were amplified from RNA transcripts. The TCR CDR3 was subjected to a first round of RT-PCR using the HTBI primer set and the Qiagen OneStep RT-PCR kit. In-frame beta chains were kept once TCRdb had trimmed the public reads at Q25 with fastp and called clones with MiXCR. Every CDR3 protein is listed once, alongside the most common genes and DNA of its rows. The sample table shows more than 350,000 distinct CDR3 sequences, and 17% are seen once. Around a third of the sample is in the top ten clones. Material: blood. These receptors were taken from a woman aged 25 to 39 with Graves' hyperthyroidism that later progressed to Graves' ophthalmopathy.

This clonotype was detected ten times or more. The rearrangement links TRBV6-1 to TRBJ2-7; D remains unclear. Between the trimmed V and J ends, which lost 11 bases and 0 bases, there was a span of 14 bases. Germline CDR1 MNHNS, CDR2 SASEGT. The CDR3 has 13 residues. CDR3 loop: CAAATLSSYEQYF. The DNA of the CDR3 is TGTGCCGCTGCTACTTTATCCTCCTACGAGCAGTACTTC.

This clonotype was detected ten times or more. This chain joins TRBV11-1 and TRBJ2-2; possible D gene TRBD2, 6 bases. V lost 1 base, J lost 5 bases, and 11 bases lay in between. This CDR3 is built from 15 residues. Germline V gene data show CDR1 as SGHAT and CDR2 as FQDESV (reference sequence). The chain's CDR3 is CASSLEGAGTGELFF. DNA of the CDR3: TGTGCCAGCAGCTTAGAGGGCGCGGGGACCGGGGAGCTGTTTTTT. Full variable domain (outside the CDR3, taken from reference TRBV11-1 and TRBJ2-2): EAEVAQSPRYKITEKSQAVAFWCDPISGHATLYWYRQILGQGPELLVQFQDESVVDDSQLPKDRFSAERLKGVDSTLKIQPAELGDSAMYLCASSLEGAGTGELFFGEGSRLTVL.

This clonotype was seen many times. The chain recombines TRBV27 with TRBJ1-1; D not resolved. Trimming shortened V by 2 bases and J by 8 bases, and 15 bases separated the two germline ends. This CDR3 has 14 amino acids. Germline-derived CDR1 and CDR2 are MNHEY and SMNVEV (reference sequence). The CDR3 nucleotides read TGTGCCAGCAGTTTAGGAGCCAGGCTCAGCGAAGCTTTCTTT. It yields the protein CASSLGARLSEAFF.

There are many counts of this clonotype. The chain combines TRBV19 with TRBJ2-1, with 12 bases lining up with TRBD2. Trimming removed 0 bases from V and 8 bases from J; junction bases left unmatched: 11. Looked up from germline, CDR1 is LNHDA and CDR2 is SQIVND (reference sequence). The CDR3 runs to 18 residues. CDR3: CASSIDLTSGRVLYEQFF. DNA for the CDR3: TGTGCCAGTAGTATAGATCTGACTAGCGGGAGAGTGTTGTATGAGCAGTTCTTC.

This clonotype was seen only once. The chain employs TRBV3-1 and TRBJ2-3; 8 positions agree with TRBD2. J was trimmed by 7 bases and V by 2 bases; bases with no gene match: 8. The CDR3 totals 15 residues. The germline V gene has CDR1 LGHDT and CDR2 YNNKEL (reference sequence). In nucleotides, the CDR3 is TGTGCCAGCAGCCAACAACTAGCGGTCTTCCATACGCAGTATTTT. The encoded protein is CASSQQLAVFHTQYF.

This clonotype was seen at least ten times. V usage is TRBV20-1 and J usage is TRBJ1-5; D is unclear. The germline V gene has CDR1 DFQATT and CDR2 SNEGSKA (reference sequence). This CDR3 has 13 amino acids. V lost 3 bases to trimming and J lost 5 bases, with 11 bases between them. The CDR3 spells CSARWQQDQPQHF. CDR3 nucleotide sequence: TGCAGTGCTAGGTGGCAGCAAGATCAGCCCCAGCATTTT.

This sequence joins TRBV28 and TRBJ1-1; D is unresolved. V was clipped by 4 bases and J by 7 bases, with 13 bases between them. Germline loops: CDR1 MDHEN, CDR2 SYDVKM. The CDR3 sequence is 13 residues long. The CDR3 DNA sequence: TGTGCCAGCAGTTCAGTTGGACGGGTTGAAGCTTTCTTT. It codes for CASSSVGRVEAFF.

This clonotype was observed many times. V is TRBV7-8 and J is TRBJ2-1; no clear D gene. The CDR3 extends over 19 amino acids. Per germline, CDR1 SGHVS and CDR2 FQNEAQ. With 2 bases removed from V and 7 bases from J, the gap between germline ends came to 27 bases. DNA for the CDR3: TGTGCCAGCAGCTTAATACGTTATGTTCAGAGGCGCGCCGGGAATGAGCAGTTCTTC. Encoded protein: CASSLIRYVQRRAGNEQFF.

This clonotype was observed at least ten times. V gene TRBV28 combines with J gene TRBJ1-6; TRBD1 might be the D (6 bases). Germline loops: CDR1 MDHEN, CDR2 SYDVKM. CDR3 length equals 15 residues. Trimming left V 0 bases short and J 8 bases short, with 11 bases between. The DNA for the CDR3 is TGTGCCAGCAGTTTATGGGGACCAGGGGATTCACCCCTCCACTTT. Protein: CASSLWGPGDSPLHF. The full variable domain, in which reference TRBV28 and TRBJ1-6 provide the parts outside the CDR3, is DVKVTQSSRYLVKRTGEKVFLECVQDMDHENMFWYRQDPGLGLRLIYFSYDVKMKEKGDIPEGYSVSREKKERFSLILESASTNQTSMYLCASSLWGPGDSPLHFGNGTRLTVT.

At least ten counts were recorded for this clonotype. The chain has TRBV19 and TRBJ2-3, with 8 bases lining up with TRBD1. The CDR3 loop spans 15 amino acids. Trimming cost V 5 bases and J 1 base; bases outside gene matches: 5. Germline V gene sequence: CDR1 LNHDA, CDR2 SQIVND (reference sequence). The CDR3 region is CASSRQGIGTDTQYF. In nucleotides, the CDR3 is TGTGCCAGTAGTCGACAGGGGATAGGCACAGATACGCAGTATTTT.

In this sample, this clonotype turned up a few times. The V gene is TRBV11-1, the J gene TRBJ2-2, with 7 bases fitting TRBD1. This CDR3 spans 16 amino acids. Trimming at V came to 4 bases and at J to 7 bases, leaving 12 bases not matched to a gene. Germline V CDR1 and CDR2: SGHAT, FQDESV (reference sequence). CDR3: CASSSATGRIIGELFF. CDR3 DNA sequence: TGTGCCAGCAGCTCGGCGACAGGGAGAATCATCGGGGAGCTGTTTTTT.

This clonotype was picked up a small number of times. The rearrangement joins TRBV27 to TRBJ2-7; D is possibly TRBD1 (5 bases). Germline values: CDR1 MNHEY, CDR2 SMNVEV (reference sequence). The CDR3 extends over 16 amino acids. V was cut by 4 bases and J by 4 bases, with 20 bases left in between. The CDR3 loop is CASSSLAGYGLYEQYF. For the CDR3, the DNA is TGTGCCAGCAGTTCCTTAGCAGGGTATGGCCTTTACGAGCAGTACTTC.

V gene TRBV5-1 combines with J gene TRBJ2-5, with 10 bases lining up with TRBD1. The CDR3 covers 15 residues. The ends lost 4 bases at V and 5 bases at J; junction bases unmatched: 8. Per the germline V gene, CDR1 is SGHRS and CDR2 is YFSETQ. CDR3 in amino acids: CASSLSTGGRETQYF. The CDR3 nucleotides are TGCGCCAGCAGCCTATCGACAGGGGGCCGGGAGACCCAGTACTTC. Full variable domain (remainder filled in from reference TRBV5-1 and TRBJ2-5): KAGVTQTPRYLIKTRGQQVTLSCSPISGHRSVSWYQQTPGQGLQFLFEYFSETQRNKGNFPGRFSGRQFSNSRSEMNVSTLELGDSALYLCASSLSTGGRETQYFGPGTRLLVL.

The chain links TRBV4-2 to TRBJ2-1; either TRBD1 or TRBD2 may fit D (5 bases each). There are 15 residues in the CDR3. Trimming took 4 bases from V and 6 from J, leaving 16 bases between them. Germline V gene sequence: CDR1 LGHNA, CDR2 YNFKEQ. CDR3 DNA: TGTGCCAGCAGCCCAGCCCATGGGGACGGCAATGAGCAGTTCTTC. Amino acids: CASSPAHGDGNEQFF.

This clonotype has at least ten counts. V and J are TRBV20-1 and TRBJ2-3; D is uncertain. This CDR3 is 14 amino acids long. CDR1 is DFQATT and CDR2 is SNEGSKA in the germline V gene (reference sequence). The ends were cut back, 6 bases at V and 0 bases at J, with 13 bases in the middle. The CDR3 region is CSAVGVASTDTQYF. The CDR3 DNA follows: TGCAGTGCAGTGGGCGTAGCTAGCACAGATACGCAGTATTTT.

This clonotype was seen a few times. The V gene is TRBV6-1, the J gene TRBJ1-6; perhaps TRBD1 as D (5 bases). V was cut by 9 bases and J by 7 bases, with 22 bases left in between. The CDR3 is 16 amino acids. Germline lookup yields CDR1 MNHNS and CDR2 SASEGT. CDR3 loop: CASRIDPGRSNSPLHF. The CDR3 coding sequence is TGTGCCAGTAGAATTGATCCGGGACGGAGCAATTCACCCCTCCACTTT.

This clonotype appeared many times. The V call is TRBV30, the J call TRBJ2-3; D gene ambiguous. Trimming took off 0 bases at V and 2 bases at J, with 9 bases between the two ends. CDR3 size: 14 residues. Germline CDR1 and CDR2: GTSNPN and SVGIG (reference sequence). DNA for the CDR3: TGTGCCTGGAGTGTTCAGGTCCACACAGATACGCAGTATTTT. It encodes CAWSVQVHTDTQYF.

This clonotype was picked up many times. The chain couples TRBV12-3 or TRBV12-4 to TRBJ2-7; D is unclear. There are 14 residues in the CDR3. V dropped 8 bases and J dropped 0 bases, with 14 bases sitting between them. The CDR3 loop reads CASGLVGYSYEQYF. CDR3 nucleotide sequence: TGTGCCAGCGGCCTCGTGGGATACTCCTACGAGCAGTACTTC.

A remark on this clonotype: Sequence at one end of the junction differs from germline and may be a read error. The chain carries TRBV4-2 and TRBJ2-2, with D unclear. CDR1 and CDR2 (germline): LGHNA, YNFKEQ. The CDR3 totals 15 residues. The CDR3 sequence is CAGSQDRTGAGELFF. CDR3 sequence (DNA): TGTGCCGGCAGCCAAGATCGTACGGGCGCCGGGGAGCTGTTTTTT.

At least ten counts were recorded for this clonotype. The chain combines TRBV7-8 with TRBJ1-1; D possibly corresponds to TRBD1 (5 bases). Germline lookup yields CDR1 SGHVS and CDR2 FQNEAQ. The CDR3 is 14 amino acids. The V end lost 2 bases, the J end lost 6 bases, and 13 bases lay between the germline ends. CDR3 loop: CASSLTGLSSEAFF. The CDR3 bases are TGTGCCAGCAGCTTAACAGGCTTATCTTCTGAAGCTTTCTTT.

The chain links TRBV5-1 to TRBJ2-3; D gene uncertain. This CDR3 is built from 13 residues. The germline V and J ends were trimmed by 10 bases and 0 bases, with 12 bases remaining between them. Per the germline V gene, CDR1 is SGHRS and CDR2 is YFSETQ. CDR3 coding DNA: TGCGCCTCCCAGGCCTTAAGCACAGATACGCAGTATTTT. Protein sequence: CASQALSTDTQYF.

In its sample, this clonotype was seen many times. The chain is built from TRBV6-1 and TRBJ2-7, with 7 bases matching TRBD1. CDR3 length equals 14 residues. Germline V lookup: CDR1 MNHNS, CDR2 SASEGT. V lost 6 bases to trimming and J lost 1 base; unmatched junction nucleotides: 6. The CDR3, as DNA: TGTGCCAGCAGGGAACTACAGGGGTCCTACGAGCAGTACTTC. Amino acids: CASRELQGSYEQYF.

CDR3: CASSLVTAFPENTEAFF. The CDR3 coding sequence is TGTGCCAGCAGCTTGGTGACAGCGTTCCCTGAGAACACTGAAGCTTTCTTT. J is TRBJ1-1 and V is TRBV5-6; TRBD1 is a possible D gene (5 bases). CDR1 and CDR2 from the germline V gene are SGHDT and YYEEEE. CDR3 size: 17 residues. V was pared by 0 bases and J by 1 base, with 16 bases between.

Ten or more counts support this clonotype. The J gene is TRBJ1-1, the V gene TRBV6-1, with a weak D call TRBD1 (6 bases). With 8 bases removed from V and 3 bases from J, the gap between germline ends came to 22 bases. CDR1 and CDR2 (germline): MNHNS, SASEGT. The CDR3 has 16 residues. The CDR3 here is CASAGQSLTRDTEAFF. CDR3 coding DNA: TGTGCCAGCGCTGGACAGTCCCTCACAAGGGACACTGAAGCTTTCTTT.

About this clonotype itself: A much more abundant neighbour one base away suggests this may be a read error. The chain is built from TRBV20-1 and TRBJ2-7; D possibly corresponds to TRBD1 (5 bases). The CDR3 runs to 13 residues. Germline V gene sequence: CDR1 DFQATT, CDR2 SNEGSKA (reference sequence). With 5 bases removed from V and 2 bases from J, the gap between germline ends came to 13 bases. CDR3 DNA: TGCAGTGCTCGGACATGCCATACCTACGAGCAGTACTTC. It specifies CSARTCHTYEQYF.

This clonotype has a count of ten or more. The CDR3 is CASSLLIGTNGYTF. CDR3 sequence (DNA): TGTGCCAGCAGTTTATTGATAGGGACAAATGGCTACACCTTC. This chain joins TRBV12-3 or TRBV12-4 and TRBJ1-2; the D gene is possibly TRBD1 (6 bases). The CDR3 is 14 amino acids. The ends were cut back, 2 bases at V and 6 bases at J, with 13 bases in the middle.